This TCR beta chain was identified during a study of blood T cell repertoires in COVID-19. Background on the study: Whether acute or convalescent, the COVID-19 samples came from the United States, Italy and Spain. PBMCs, B-cell-depleted T cells, or T cells provided the cDNA or gDNA that made up the material.

Original analysis: Amplifying reference gene primers gave estimates of nucleated cell counts. Here immunoSEQ multiplex PCR was the method, and the copy in TCRdb shows in-frame clones only, minus some. Clonal size and the V and J genes are those of that table, whereas D and trimming came from the DNA. The sample lists hundreds of thousands of clones, about 90% seen once, with approximately 2.4% in the top ten. The CDR3 is 14 amino acids. V dropped 5 bases and J dropped 1 base, with 11 bases sitting between them. Germline V gives CDR1 SGHAT, CDR2 FQNNGV. The V and J genes are TRBV11-2 and TRBJ1-1; D unclear. The clonotype comes from a man between 18 and 29 years old with active or convalescent COVID-19. The sequenced sample was peripheral blood. The CDR3 region is CASSISRQNTEAFF. Written as DNA, the CDR3 is TGTGCCAGCAGCATTTCCCGACAGAACACTGAAGCTTTCTTT. Using reference TRBV11-2 and TRBJ1-1 for the parts outside the CDR3, the full variable domain is EAGVAQSPRYKIIEKRQSVAFWCNPISGHATLYWYQQILGQGPKLLIQFQNNGVVDDSQLPKDRFSAERLKGVDSTLKIQPAKLEDSAVYLCASSISRQNTEAFFGQGTRLTVV.